The 25 T cell receptor beta chains reported below all come from one sample, sequenced in a study of T cells after yellow fever vaccination. Each CDR3 protein gets one entry after TCRdb re-called the 5' RACE reads with MiXCR. The sample has some 220,000 distinct CDR3 sequences; 2.5% to 3.5% are singletons. This sample comprised CD4+ T cells sorted from PBMCs, obtained 10 days after the yellow fever booster vaccination. These receptors all stem from a man aged 18 to 29 who received the YFV17D yellow fever vaccine.

This clonotype has more than one count but fewer than ten. The genes are TRBV7-2 and TRBJ1-1; possibly TRBD1 for D (5 bases). CDR3 length: 13 amino acids. The V gene lost 11 bases and the J gene lost 5 bases, with 18 bases spanning the gap. Germline V gives CDR1 SGHTA, CDR2 FQGNSA. Here the CDR3 DNA reads TGTGCCGCCGGGACGAGGGCGAGTACTGAAGCTTTCTTT. It codes for CAAGTRASTEAFF.

This clonotype was counted a few times. The rearrangement uses TRBV7-9 and TRBJ2-6; no definite D call. Trimming took off 1 base at V and 2 bases at J, with 9 bases between the two ends. CDR3 size: 16 residues. Germline V CDR1 and CDR2: SEHNR, FQNEAQ (reference sequence). The CDR3: CASSLVGGAGANVLTF. The CDR3 region has the DNA TGTGCCAGCAGCTTAGTCGGTGGAGCTGGGGCCAACGTCCTGACTTTC.

This clonotype has just a few counts. The rearrangement uses TRBV10-3 and TRBJ2-7, with 9 bases lining up with TRBD1. Per the germline V gene, CDR1 is ENHRY and CDR2 is SYGVKD. The CDR3 is made up of 16 amino acids. Trimming at V came to 10 bases and at J to 5 bases, leaving 18 bases not matched to a gene. The chain's CDR3 is CATAGKQPGQGDEQYF. The CDR3 DNA follows: TGTGCCACCGCTGGGAAGCAACCGGGACAGGGCGACGAGCAGTACTTC.

This clonotype was seen at least ten times. This rearrangement joins TRBV7-3 to TRBJ2-3, with 8 bases lining up with TRBD2. Germline V gene sequence: CDR1 SGHTA, CDR2 FQGTGA. V lost 8 bases, J lost 5 bases, and 12 bases stayed unmatched. CDR3 length equals 15 residues. The DNA for the CDR3 is TGTGCCAGCTCCCGGGGGGGCCCGCCGGTAGATACGCAGTATTTT. This codes for CASSRGGPPVDTQYF.

This chain uses TRBV19 with TRBJ2-3; D gene ambiguous. Trimming left V 5 bases short and J 2 bases short, with 8 bases between. The CDR3 has 13 residues. CDR1 is LNHDA and CDR2 is SQIVND in the germline V gene (reference sequence). This CDR3 is CASSALNTDTQYF. The DNA of the CDR3 is TGTGCCAGTAGTGCCCTCAACACAGATACGCAGTATTTT.

The chain recombines TRBV3-1 with TRBJ2-1; weak D call: TRBD2 (6 bases). The germline V gene has CDR1 LGHDT and CDR2 YNNKEL (reference sequence). There are 17 residues in the CDR3. V was cut by 4 bases and J by 5 bases, with 21 bases left in between. CDR3 in DNA: TGTGCCAGCAGCCCGACTGTCACGGGGGACTTTAACAATGAGCAGTTCTTC. Protein: CASSPTVTGDFNNEQFF.

This clonotype has a count of ten or more. The J gene is TRBJ2-2, the V gene TRBV20-1; D remains unclear. V was cut by 3 bases and J by 7 bases, with 15 bases left in between. Germline V gene lookup returns CDR1 DFQATT and CDR2 SNEGSKA (reference sequence). CDR3 length: 14 amino acids. The CDR3 loop is CSASRSSSVGELFF. CDR3 bases: TGCAGTGCTAGTAGGAGTAGCTCGGTCGGGGAGCTGTTTTTT.

The V gene is TRBV7-2, the J gene TRBJ2-5, with 10 bases aligning to TRBD2. J was trimmed by 4 bases and V by 3 bases; bases with no gene match: 5. Germline CDR1 is SGHTA and CDR2 is FQGNSA. The CDR3 has 15 amino acids. CDR3 nucleotide sequence: TGTGCCAGCAGCTTCCAGCGGGGGGGAGTAGAGACCCAGTACTTC. It encodes CASSFQRGGVETQYF.

This clonotype was counted ten times or more. The chain recombines TRBV7-8 with TRBJ2-7; D gene uncertain. The CDR3 is 14 amino acids. CDR1 and CDR2 (germline): SGHVS, FQNEAQ. Between the trimmed V and J ends, which lost 3 bases and 2 bases, there was a span of 11 bases. The DNA of the CDR3 is TGTGCCAGCAGCTTTTCGGCGGCCACCTACGAGCAGTACGTC. It is translated as CASSFSAATYEQYV.

This chain uses TRBV10-3 with TRBJ1-2; TRBD1 is a possible D gene (6 bases). Trimming shortened V by 10 bases and J by 0 bases, and 12 bases separated the two germline ends. The length of the CDR3 is 13 residues. Germline V lookup: CDR1 ENHRY, CDR2 SYGVKD. CDR3 sequence (DNA): TGTGCCAGCGGGGACACCACTAACTATGGCTACACCTTC. Translating gives CASGDTTNYGYTF.

DNA of the CDR3: TGTGCCAGCAGTTTTAACAGGGGAGGCAGGGGGGATTCACCCCTCCACTTT. Protein: CASSFNRGGRGDSPLHF. The rearrangement joins TRBV12-3 or TRBV12-4 to TRBJ1-6; the match to TRBD1 covers 7 bases. Unmatched junction bases numbered 13, after V lost 3 bases and J lost 8 bases. The CDR3 contains 17 residues.

In its sample, this clonotype was seen a few times. This sequence joins TRBV27 and TRBJ1-6; unclear D gene. V was pared by 3 bases and J by 0 bases, with 3 bases between. Germline loops: CDR1 MNHEY, CDR2 SMNVEV (reference sequence). The length of the CDR3 is 14 residues. The CDR3 coding sequence is TGTGCCAGCAGTTTCAACTCCTATAATTCACCCCTCCACTTT. It codes for CASSFNSYNSPLHF.

This clonotype was observed at least ten times. CDR3 region: CASSRTSASSWETQYF. CDR3 coding DNA: TGTGCCAGCAGTCGGACTAGCGCATCCAGCTGGGAGACCCAGTACTTC. The chain couples TRBV6-5 to TRBJ2-5; 9 bases line up with TRBD2. CDR3 size: 16 residues. The V and J ends lost 5 bases and 5 bases, in that order; junction bases with no gene match: 12. In germline, CDR1 is MNHEY, CDR2 SVGAGI.

V gene TRBV20-1 combines with J gene TRBJ2-5; TRBD2 matches at 11 bases. CDR3 length: 14 amino acids. Germline V CDR1 and CDR2: DFQATT, SNEGSKA (reference sequence). After removal of 4 bases from V and 4 bases from J, the junction contained 5 bases not matched to a gene. CDR3 in amino acids: CSAKLAGGRETQYF. The CDR3 coding sequence is TGCAGTGCTAAGCTAGCGGGGGGAAGAGAGACCCAGTACTTC.

This clonotype was seen ten or more times. This rearrangement joins TRBV20-1 to TRBJ2-1; 9 bases align to TRBD2. The germline V gene has CDR1 DFQATT and CDR2 SNEGSKA (reference sequence). The CDR3 is 14 amino acids. The V segment lost 6 bases and the J segment 7 bases; nucleotides outside the gene matches: 10. The CDR3 loop reads CSALGLAGSNEQFF. The CDR3 region has the DNA TGCAGTGCCTTAGGGCTAGCGGGATCAAATGAGCAGTTCTTC.

There are many counts of this clonotype. The gene calls are TRBV12-3 or TRBV12-4 and TRBJ1-1, with unresolved D. With 8 bases removed from V and 5 bases from J, the gap between germline ends came to 9 bases. This CDR3 comprises 11 residues. The CDR3 DNA sequence: TGTGCCAGCCGCGGGAGGACTGAAGCTTTCTTT. Its translation: CASRGRTEAFF.

The rearrangement links TRBV4-3 to TRBJ2-3; 8 nucleotides agree with TRBD2. This CDR3 region has 18 residues. Germline values: CDR1 LGHNA, CDR2 YSLEER. The J segment lost 2 bases and the V segment lost 2 bases, leaving 12 bases of the junction unmatched. CDR3 DNA sequence: TGCGCCAGCAGCCAACATACAAGGGGCGGGGGGAACACAGATACGCAGTATTTT. It yields the protein CASSQHTRGGGNTDTQYF.

This clonotype was picked up many times. This chain joins TRBV6-1 and TRBJ2-7; 7 bases agree with TRBD1. Germline V lookup: CDR1 MNHNS, CDR2 SASEGT. V was clipped by 5 bases and J by 5 bases; unmatched bases: 9. The CDR3 length is 14 residues. CDR3 amino acids: CASSPTGQPHEQYF. The CDR3 DNA sequence: TGTGCCAGCAGTCCCACGGGACAGCCACACGAGCAGTACTTC.

This sequence joins TRBV3-1 and TRBJ2-5; TRBD2 matches 10 bases. The V and J ends lost 4 bases and 5 bases, in that order; junction bases with no gene match: 13. The CDR3 is 17 residues long. Germline V CDR1 and CDR2: LGHDT, YNNKEL (reference sequence). The CDR3 here is CASSPRGVAGGWETQYF. The CDR3 nucleotides read TGTGCCAGCAGCCCCAGGGGAGTAGCGGGGGGTTGGGAGACCCAGTACTTC.

In its sample, this clonotype was seen many times. The chain couples TRBV7-9 to TRBJ1-1; 8 positions agree with TRBD1. This CDR3 contains 15 residues. The junction had 8 bases not matched to a gene; V was cut back by 5 bases and J by 3 bases. Per the germline V gene, CDR1 is SEHNR and CDR2 is FQNEAQ (reference sequence). CDR3 region: CASSVQGGLYTEAFF. CDR3 coding DNA: TGTGCCAGCAGCGTACAGGGGGGTTTGTACACTGAAGCTTTCTTT.

This clonotype was picked up many times. The V and J genes are TRBV5-1 and TRBJ1-2; D gene uncertain. Trimming cost V 4 bases and J 4 bases, with 17 bases left between them. CDR1 SGHRS and CDR2 YFSETQ come from the germline V gene. The CDR3 has 15 amino acids. CDR3 region: CASSSSSQEGYGYTF. The CDR3 DNA reads as TGCGCCAGCAGCAGCTCGAGTCAGGAGGGCTATGGCTACACCTTC.

This clonotype occurred many times. The chain employs TRBV7-9 and TRBJ2-2, with a tentative D call TRBD1 (7 bases). V was trimmed by 4 bases and J by 1 base, leaving 10 bases between them. The CDR3 totals 15 residues. Germline V gene sequence: CDR1 SEHNR, CDR2 FQNEAQ (reference sequence). The CDR3 DNA is TGTGCCAGCAGCTGGAGGGACAGGAACACCGGGGAGCTGTTTTTT. Translated: CASSWRDRNTGELFF.

This clonotype was detected many times. The chain employs TRBV10-3 and TRBJ2-2, with TRBD1 matching over 8 bases. The CDR3 runs 16 residues. CDR1 and CDR2 (germline): ENHRY, SYGVKD. With 5 bases clipped from V and 4 bases from J, the junction kept 9 bases outside the gene matches. The CDR3 region is CAISKARQGSTGELFF. The CDR3 DNA sequence: TGTGCCATCAGTAAAGCCCGACAGGGGTCCACCGGGGAGCTGTTTTTT.

The chain joins TRBV15 to TRBJ1-3; 8 positions match TRBD1. The germline V gene has CDR1 LNHNV and CDR2 YYDKDF (reference sequence). The CDR3 totals 19 residues. The V gene end was trimmed by 1 base and the J gene end by 2 bases; junction bases not matched to a gene: 13. The CDR3 bases are TGTGCCACCAGCAGAGCCCTAAATACCGGGACAGGTCCTGGAAACACCATATATTTT. It yields the protein CATSRALNTGTGPGNTIYF.

This clonotype was recorded at least ten times. The J gene is TRBJ1-1, the V gene TRBV6-1, with D tentatively TRBD1 (5 bases). The CDR3 covers 14 residues. The germline gives CDR1 MNHNS, CDR2 SASEGT. Trimming shortened V by 4 bases and J by 2 bases, and 11 bases separated the two germline ends. The CDR3 nucleotides are TGTGCCAGCAGTGGTGGGGGGTATAACACTGAAGCTTTCTTT. Protein sequence: CASSGGGYNTEAFF.